The clone carrying this T cell receptor beta chain has a handful of counts. The data are from a study of radiotherapy plus CTLA-4 blockade in lung cancer. Using immunoSEQ multiplex PCR, the repertoire was profiled, and TCRdb retains in-frame clones only, with some absent. The profile shows under 45,000 clones, roughly 73% of them singletons. Between the trimmed V and J ends, which lost 8 bases and 4 bases, there was a span of 9 bases. This CDR3 is built from 11 residues. The sequence derives from a human donor with non-small cell lung cancer that progressed on radiotherapy plus ipilimumab. V is TRBV5-3 and J is TRBJ1-1; D call uncertain. TRBV5-3 is known as an ORF, though its function is uncertain. The sequencing here drew on peripheral blood, taken from a patient treated with radiotherapy plus ipilimumab. This CDR3 is CASSTSTEAFF. CDR3 nucleotides: TGTGCCAGCAGTACAAGCACTGAAGCTTTCTTT.